This entry is about one T cell receptor beta chain. The antigen is unknown. The sample belongs to a study of graft-versus-host responses after intestinal transplantation. Study conclusions and caveats: Association was observed between peak circulating GvH clone levels and early post-transplant HvG declines.

Measured with immunoSEQ multiplex PCR; TCRdb has only the in-frame clones, and not every one. The sample contains some 80,000 clones, around 90% of which appear only once. This receptor was obtained from a human donor who was the organ donor for an intestinal transplant. The starting material was unstimulated CD8+ T cells sorted from spleen or lymph node cells, obtained before transplant.

CDR3 DNA sequence: TGTGCCAGCAGTGAAGATCCTACAGGGGTATTTGGCTACACCTTC. Its translation: CASSEDPTGVFGYTF. The J gene is TRBJ1-2, the V gene TRBV2; 7 nucleotides line up with TRBD1. The germline V gene has CDR1 SNHLY and CDR2 FYNNEI. CDR3 length equals 15 residues. The trim removed 1 base at V and 7 bases at J, leaving 9 bases unmatched.